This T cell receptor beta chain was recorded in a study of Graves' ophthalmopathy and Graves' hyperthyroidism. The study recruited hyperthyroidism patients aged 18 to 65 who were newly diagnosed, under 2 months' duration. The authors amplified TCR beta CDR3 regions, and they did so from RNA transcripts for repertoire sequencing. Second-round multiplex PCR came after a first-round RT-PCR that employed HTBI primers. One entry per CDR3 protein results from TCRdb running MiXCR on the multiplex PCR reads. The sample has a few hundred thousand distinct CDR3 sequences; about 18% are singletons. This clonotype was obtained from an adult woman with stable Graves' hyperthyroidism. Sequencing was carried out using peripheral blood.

CDR3: CASSEVLGTATEAFF. The CDR3 region has the DNA TGTGCCAGCAGTGAAGTATTAGGGACAGCTACTGAAGCTTTCTTT. V gene TRBV6-1 combines with J gene TRBJ1-1; TRBD1 matches 7 bases. The CDR3 runs to 15 residues. From germline, CDR1 is MNHNS and CDR2 SASEGT. After removal of 1 base from V and 5 bases from J, the junction contained 7 bases not matched to a gene.